The T cell receptor beta chain under discussion was sequenced for a study of shared clonotypes between healthy human individuals. As defined, naive CD8 cells were CD45RO-negative and positively selected for CCR7, with terminally differentiated effector memory CD45RA+ cells excluded. The CDR3 runs 15 residues. CDR1 is MGHRA, CDR2 YSYEKL, per germline. The ends were cut back, 3 bases at V and 8 bases at J, with 16 bases in the middle. For every subset, genomic DNA was evenly distributed across several immunoSEQ plates. The protocol was immunoSEQ multiplex PCR, while the TCRdb copy is restricted to in-frame clones and leaves out a portion. The data show about 2 million clones, about 95% seen once.

This rearrangement joins TRBV4-1 to TRBJ1-4, with a weak D call TRBD1 (6 bases). This sequence was found in a man aged 18-30 years in good health. The sample was naive CD8+ T cells sorted from blood. The CDR3 DNA sequence: TGCGCCAGCAGCCACGTTTTACAGGGTGGGGAAAAACTGTTTTTT. This translates into CASSHVLQGGEKLFF.